This T cell receptor (beta chain) originates from a study of shared clonotypes between healthy human individuals. This clone was seen once. The sample holds other DNA sequences that translate to the same CDR3. The table came from immunoSEQ multiplex PCR; TCRdb's copy has only in-frame clones and leaves some out. This table has 400,000 or so clones, around 96% appearing once. The clonotype comes from a man aged 25 to 40 in good health. What was sequenced was memory CD8+ T cells sorted from blood. Subset in this sample: CD45RO+ cells pooled with CCR7-negative TemRA cells.

The CDR3 loop is CASSLGTSNQPQHF. CDR3 in DNA: TGTGCCAGCAGCCTCGGGACCTCCAATCAGCCCCAGCATTTT. The rearrangement uses TRBV7-9 and TRBJ1-5, with D perhaps matching TRBD1 (5 bases). Trimming shortened V by 5 bases and J by 3 bases, and 11 bases separated the two germline ends. This CDR3 has 14 amino acids. Germline lookup yields CDR1 SEHNR and CDR2 FQNEAQ (reference sequence).